The present T cell receptor (beta chain) was sequenced within a study of T-cell reconstitution after alpha-beta-depleted transplantation in children. Construction of the TCRbeta library involved unique molecular identifiers. TCRdb re-analysed the PCR reads in MiXCR, keeping a single row per CDR3 protein. The sample carries 600,000 to 800,000 distinct CDR3 sequences, 10% to 15% recorded once. Broader study findings: Reported findings indicate that, about two months after transplant, alpha-beta T cells came from several hundred expanded clones, which were derived from non-depleted graft cells.

Notes on this clonotype: As yet, its antigen is unknown.

The source of this sequence is a girl aged 2-10 years with congenital amegakaryocytic thrombocytopenia, due to receive a stem cell transplant. The sample consisted of PBMCs, taken before TCRalphabeta/CD19-depleted stem cell transplant.

The CDR3 bases are TGTGCCACCAGCAAACTAGCGGACGCCTACAATGAGCAGTTCTTC. Translating it yields CATSKLADAYNEQFF. J is TRBJ2-1 and V is TRBV15; 8 bases fit TRBD2. The ends lost 4 bases at V and 2 bases at J; junction bases unmatched: 4. Germline loops: CDR1 LNHNV, CDR2 YYDKDF (reference sequence). The CDR3 totals 15 residues.